This is a list of T cell receptor beta chains from one sample in a study of cytomegalovirus exposure and HLA in healthy donors. Profiled with immunoSEQ multiplex PCR; TCRdb holds only in-frame clones, not every one. The sample includes about 83,000 clones, just under 75% seen only once; the top ten take roughly 4.2%. The sample consisted of PBMCs. Every receptor here comes from a man aged 55 to 70 in good health and CMV-seronegative. The CDR3 runs from the conserved cysteine through the conserved F or W. The D gene is left open where the match is weak. Not all rows give a size; the values are once, few, many and, for expanded clones, a class.

>TRBJ1-3|.|once|TRBV5-1
CASSFYSRHTDSGNTIYF
TGCGCCAGCAGCTTTTACTCCAGGCACACTGACTCTGGAAACACCATATATTTT
>TRBJ1-1|.|.|TRBV6-1
CASRAGITTEAFF
TGTGCCAGCAGGGCAGGAATTACCACTGAAGCTTTCTTT
>TRBJ1-5|.|.|TRBV7-6
CASSPTGLSQPQHF
TGTGCCAGCAGCCCCACAGGGCTGAGTCAGCCCCAGCATTTT
>TRBJ1-2|TRBD1|.|TRBV6-5
CASSPGTGSTYGYTF
TGTGCCAGCAGTCCGGGGACAGGGTCGACCTATGGCTACACCTTC
>TRBJ2-7|.|.|TRBV4-1
CASSPPGKEQYF
TGCGCCAGCAGCCCCCCAGGGAAGGAGCAGTACTTC
>TRBJ2-1|TRBD2|.|TRBV5-1
CASSLGGGGPEEQFF
TGCGCCAGCAGCTTGGGTGGCGGGGGGCCCGAAGAGCAGTTCTTC
>TRBJ2-3|.|.|TRBV7-7
CASSLGGSGTDTQYF
TGTGCCAGCAGCTTAGGCGGTAGCGGCACAGATACGCAGTATTTT
>TRBJ1-6|.|.|TRBV6-5
CASSEGSYNSPLHF
TGTGCCAGCAGTGAGGGCTCCTATAATTCACCCCTCCACTTT
>TRBJ2-1|TRBD2|.|TRBV6-1
CASSESLAVYNEQFF
TGTGCCAGCAGTGAGAGTCTAGCGGTATACAATGAGCAGTTCTTC
>TRBJ2-5|TRBD2|.|TRBV5-1
CASSFGAGGPEETQYF
TGCGCCAGCAGCTTCGGCGCGGGGGGGCCGGAAGAGACCCAGTACTTC
>TRBJ2-1|.|.|TRBV29-1
CSVELRTSYNEQFF
TGCAGCGTTGAGCTCAGAACCTCCTACAATGAGCAGTTCTTC
>TRBJ2-4|.|.|TRBV7-8
CASSYTENIQYF
TGTGCCAGCAGCTACACAGAAAACATTCAGTACTTC
>TRBJ1-1|.|few|TRBV15
CATSMDGDTEAFF
TGTGCCACCAGCATGGACGGGGACACTGAAGCTTTCTTT
>TRBJ2-7|.|.|TRBV6-5
CASSDRSYEQYF
TGTGCCAGCAGTGACCGGAGCTACGAGCAGTACTTC
>TRBJ1-1|TRBD1|once|TRBV15
CATSREQGQAFF
TGTGCCACCAGCAGAGAACAGGGGCAGGCTTTCTTT
>TRBJ1-2|.|.|TRBV29-1
CSVQRQGLDYGYTF
TGCAGCGTTCAACGGCAGGGACTTGACTATGGCTACACCTTC
>TRBJ1-5|.|.|TRBV2
CASSIQGSEGYSNQPQHF
TGTGCCAGCAGTATACAGGGCAGCGAAGGATATAGCAATCAGCCCCAGCATTTT
>TRBJ2-7|TRBD2|.|TRBV7-9
CASRSPSGREGYEQYF
TGTGCCAGCAGATCTCCTTCGGGGAGGGAGGGCTACGAGCAGTACTTC
>TRBJ1-1|TRBD1|.|TRBV7-9
CASSPTTGMNTEAFF
TGTGCCAGCAGCCCCACGACAGGGATGAACACTGAAGCTTTCTTT
>TRBJ2-5|.|.|TRBV5-1
CASRFDSVGETQYF
TGCGCCAGCAGATTTGACTCCGTTGGGGAGACCCAGTACTTC
>TRBJ1-1|TRBD1|.|TRBV30
CAYLRQGWDTEAFF
TGTGCCTACCTCCGACAGGGGTGGGACACTGAAGCTTTCTTT
>TRBJ1-5|TRBD1|.|TRBV7-8
CASSPLGTAVYSNQPQHF
TGTGCCAGCAGCCCCCTTGGGACAGCCGTATATAGCAATCAGCCCCAGCATTTT
>TRBJ2-3|TRBD2|.|TRBV7-9
CASSTLAGALGDTQYF
TGTGCCAGCAGCACCCTAGCGGGGGCCCTGGGAGATACGCAGTATTTT
>TRBJ2-6|TRBD1|once|TRBV9
CASSVARDSYSGANVLTF
TGTGCCAGCAGCGTAGCTCGGGACAGTTACTCTGGGGCCAACGTCCTGACTTTC